Below are 31 T cell receptor beta chains sequenced from a single sample in a study of blood T cell repertoires in COVID-19. TCRdb keeps only in-frame clones here, not all; method: immunoSEQ multiplex PCR. The data show over 300,000 clones, 70% to 90% seen once. The specimen was PBMCs or T cells enriched from blood (not recorded which). These receptors were taken from a woman aged 25-40 years who had recovered from COVID-19.

V and J are TRBV3-1 (or the pseudogene TRBV3-2) and TRBJ2-2; weak D call: TRBD1 (5 bases). Germline lookup yields CDR1 LGHDT and CDR2 YNNKEL (reference sequence). The CDR3 is made up of 14 amino acids. V was trimmed by 3 bases and J by 5 bases, leaving 10 bases between them. CDR3 sequence reads: CASSQGRQTGELFF. For the CDR3, the DNA is TGTGCCAGCAGCCAGGGCAGACAGACCGGGGAGCTGTTTTTT.

This sequence joins TRBV30 and TRBJ1-1; tentatively, D is TRBD1 (6 bases). Germline V gene data show CDR1 as GTSNPN and CDR2 as SVGIG (reference sequence). This CDR3 is built from 14 residues. The germline V and J ends were trimmed by 0 bases and 1 base, with 9 bases remaining between them. The CDR3 reads CAWSVSGANTEAFF. In DNA, the CDR3 is TGTGCCTGGAGTGTTTCAGGGGCGAACACTGAAGCTTTCTTT.

This clone showed up just a few times. The J gene is TRBJ1-2, the V gene TRBV14; D gene ambiguous. Between the trimmed V and J ends, which lost 4 bases and 3 bases, there was a span of 27 bases. CDR1 and CDR2 from the germline V gene are SGHDN and FVKESK. CDR3 length equals 19 residues. For the CDR3, the DNA is TGTGCCAGCAGCCCCATATCCGTGATATCTGGGGTCGGGGACTATGGCTACACCTTC. Translated: CASSPISVISGVGDYGYTF.

This clone was counted once. V usage is TRBV2 and J usage is TRBJ2-7, with D uncertain. The V end lost 9 bases, the J end lost 6 bases, and 18 bases lay between the germline ends. This CDR3 spans 13 amino acids. CDR1 SNHLY and CDR2 FYNNEI come from the germline V gene. Here the CDR3 DNA reads TGTGCCAGTCGTGAGTTAGTATCGGGCGAGCAGTACTTC. Amino acids: CASRELVSGEQYF.

V is TRBV19 and J is TRBJ1-5; TRBD1 agrees at 7 bases. The V gene's germline CDR1 is LNHDA and CDR2 SQIVND (reference sequence). The CDR3 spans 13 residues. V gave up 9 bases and J gave up 2 bases; unmatched junction bases: 4. CDR3 loop: CASSGQRNQPQHF. As DNA, the CDR3 is TGTGCCAGCTCGGGACAGCGCAATCAGCCCCAGCATTTT.

CDR3 coding DNA: TGTGCCAGTAGTATAGATTCGGCTTGGGGCAGGAACACTGAAGCTTTCTTT. This encodes CASSIDSAWGRNTEAFF. The chain uses TRBV19 and TRBJ1-1, with TRBD1 as a possible D gene (5 bases). CDR3 length equals 17 residues. Trimming removed 0 bases at V and 1 base at J, with 15 bases between. Germline V gene data show CDR1 as LNHDA and CDR2 as SQIVND (reference sequence).

The chain links TRBV29-1 to TRBJ1-2; D gene ambiguous. CDR1 and CDR2 from the germline V gene are SQVTM and ANQGSEA. V lost 4 bases and J lost 6, with 9 bases in between. The CDR3 consists of 11 residues. CDR3 region: CSVGGANGYTF. CDR3 sequence (DNA): TGCAGCGTTGGGGGAGCGAATGGCTACACCTTC.

This clone was picked up one time. The chain joins TRBV15 to TRBJ2-1, with D possibly being TRBD1 (5 bases). Germline assignment: CDR1 LNHNV and CDR2 YYDKDF (reference sequence). The CDR3 consists of 13 residues. The ends were cut back, 0 bases at V and 10 bases at J, with 10 bases in the middle. The CDR3 region has the DNA TGTGCCACCAGCAGAGATCCAGGGCGAGAGCAGTTCTTC. Protein: CATSRDPGREQFF.

The chain couples TRBV6-5 to TRBJ1-1; D uncertain. The CDR3 extends over 16 amino acids. Germline V gene lookup returns CDR1 MNHEY and CDR2 SVGAGI. V lost 4 bases and J 1 base, leaving 16 bases between the germline ends. As DNA, the CDR3 is TGTGCCAGCAGTTCGACACCCGTATCCGGGAACACTGAAGCTTTCTTT. Amino acids: CASSSTPVSGNTEAFF.

This clone occurred once. The CDR3 protein is CASSAHRGPYNEQFF. The CDR3 DNA sequence: TGTGCCAGCAGCGCCCACAGGGGGCCCTACAATGAGCAGTTCTTC. The rearrangement joins TRBV11-2 to TRBJ2-1; 9 bases map to TRBD1. The CDR3 is 15 amino acids. CDR1 is SGHAT, CDR2 FQNNGV, per germline. Losses at the gene ends were 5 bases for V and 2 bases for J; bases not matched to a gene: 4. The variable domain in full, with the rest retrieved from reference TRBV11-2 and TRBJ2-1, is EAGVAQSPRYKIIEKRQSVAFWCNPISGHATLYWYQQILGQGPKLLIQFQNNGVVDDSQLPKDRFSAERLKGVDSTLKIQPAKLEDSAVYLCASSAHRGPYNEQFFGPGTRLTVL.

This chain joins TRBV6-5 and TRBJ2-7, with TRBD2 identical over 7 bases. J was trimmed by 4 bases and V by 11 bases; bases with no gene match: 11. This CDR3 has 13 amino acids. Germline lookup yields CDR1 MNHEY and CDR2 SVGAGI. CDR3 amino acids: CALRGGPRYEQYF. CDR3 sequence (DNA): TGTGCCCTCCGCGGGGGTCCCCGGTACGAGCAGTACTTC.

The chain employs TRBV2 and TRBJ2-1; D remains ambiguous. Trimming took 2 bases from V and 0 from J, leaving 8 bases between them. The CDR3 contains 15 residues. The germline V gene encodes CDR1 SNHLY and CDR2 FYNNEI. CDR3 region: CASSEYSRSYNEQFF. The CDR3 bases are TGTGCCAGCAGTGAATACAGCCGCTCCTACAATGAGCAGTTCTTC.

The chain carries TRBV19 and TRBJ1-3, with TRBD1 identical over 8 bases. Germline assignment: CDR1 LNHDA and CDR2 SQIVND (reference sequence). J lost 2 bases, V lost 7 bases, and 4 bases had no gene match. This CDR3 has 14 residues. The CDR3 protein is CASIADRAGNTIYF. In DNA, the CDR3 is TGTGCCAGTATTGCGGACAGGGCTGGAAACACCATATATTTT.

The chain recombines TRBV3-1 (or the pseudogene TRBV3-2) with TRBJ1-1; the match to TRBD1 covers 12 bases. The CDR3 runs 16 residues. The J segment lost 3 bases and the V segment lost 4 bases, leaving 6 bases of the junction unmatched. CDR1 LGHDT and CDR2 YNNKEL come from the germline V gene (reference sequence). In DNA, the CDR3 is TGTGCCAGCAGCCCGGGACAGGGGGCGTTGGACACTGAAGCTTTCTTT. Residues: CASSPGQGALDTEAFF.

The V gene is TRBV7-2, the J gene TRBJ2-3, with D possibly TRBD1 on 6 matching bases. The V gene's germline CDR1 is SGHTA and CDR2 FQGNSA. Trimming left V 5 bases short and J 4 bases short, with 16 bases between. CDR3 length equals 15 residues. In DNA form, the CDR3 reads TGTGCCAGCAGCCTCGAGAGGGGGAACGCAGATACGCAGTATTTT. Residues: CASSLERGNADTQYF.

This clone was detected once. The rearrangement joins TRBV4-3 to TRBJ2-6, with D possibly being TRBD1 (6 bases). The CDR3 is 18 amino acids. Germline values: CDR1 LGHNA, CDR2 YSLEER. V lost 4 bases and J 0 bases, leaving 16 bases between the germline ends. The CDR3 DNA reads TGCGCCAGCAGCCCCACGGGGACAATCAGCTCTGGGGCCAACGTCCTGACTTTC. It specifies CASSPTGTISSGANVLTF.

This clone occurred once. The genes are TRBV15 and TRBJ1-3; D gene uncertain. This CDR3 contains 14 residues. Per germline, CDR1 LNHNV and CDR2 YYDKDF (reference sequence). The V end was cut by 4 bases, the J end by 9 bases, with 16 bases between. In DNA, the CDR3 is TGTGCCACCAGCACTTCGGGTCCGTCGGCCACCATATATTTT. This gives the protein CATSTSGPSATIYF.

The gene calls are TRBV6-1 and TRBJ1-2; D is ambiguous. Looked up from germline, CDR1 is MNHNS and CDR2 is SASEGT. The CDR3 sequence is 12 residues long. Trimming left V 0 bases short and J 5 bases short, with 4 bases between. Here the CDR3 DNA reads TGTGCCAGCAGTGAAGCGTCTTATGGCTACACCTTC. Protein product: CASSEASYGYTF.

This chain connects TRBV7-6 to TRBJ1-2; D not certain. The CDR3 runs 14 residues. Per the germline V gene, CDR1 is SGHVS and CDR2 is FNYEAQ. V lost 5 bases to trimming and J lost 7 bases, with 17 bases between them. Written as DNA, the CDR3 is TGTGCCAGCAGCCCCGGAGATCGGGGTAGTGGCTACACCTTC. This codes for CASSPGDRGSGYTF.

V and J are TRBV7-3 and TRBJ2-1; D is unclear. The CDR3 spans 14 residues. The germline V gene has CDR1 SGHTA and CDR2 FQGTGA. V shed 5 bases and J shed 8 bases, with 16 bases lying between them. The CDR3 spells CASSPPLRRDEQFF. DNA for the CDR3: TGTGCCAGCAGCCCACCCCTCCGCCGAGATGAGCAGTTCTTC.

V gene TRBV11-1 combines with J gene TRBJ1-2; D uncertain. The V end lost 5 bases, the J end lost 5 bases, and 18 bases lay between the germline ends. The V gene's germline CDR1 is SGHAT and CDR2 FQDESV (reference sequence). This CDR3 is 15 amino acids long. DNA for the CDR3: TGTGCCAGCAGCCCCCACTCGGCCACGGGGTATGGCTACACCTTC. This codes for CASSPHSATGYGYTF.

In nucleotides, the CDR3 is TGTGCCAGCAGTGGGGCGGGTAGCAATCAGCCCCAGCATTTT. Translated: CASSGAGSNQPQHF. The rearrangement links TRBV2 to TRBJ1-5; the D is unclear. From germline, CDR1 is SNHLY and CDR2 FYNNEI. This CDR3 is 14 amino acids long. Trimming removed 4 bases from V and 0 bases from J, with 7 bases in between.

Only one count was recorded for this clone. The J gene is TRBJ2-3, the V gene TRBV7-2, with TRBD2 as a possible D gene (6 bases). This CDR3 has 15 residues. V lost 10 bases and J lost 6, with 23 bases in between. Germline values: CDR1 SGHTA, CDR2 FQGNSA. CDR3 DNA: TGTGCCACCAGAGAAGGGACTGAGGCTTCGGATACGCAGTATTTT. It is translated as CATREGTEASDTQYF. The entire variable domain, with the rest obtained from reference TRBV7-2 and TRBJ2-3, is as follows: GAGVSQSPSNKVTEKGKDVELRCDPISGHTALYWYRQSLGQGLEFLIYFQGNSAPDKSGLPSDRFSAERTGGSVSTLTIQRTQQEDSAVYLCATREGTEASDTQYFGPGTRLTVL.

V gene TRBV9 combines with J gene TRBJ2-3; 10 nucleotides align to TRBD1. After removal of 4 bases from V and 7 bases from J, the junction contained 9 bases not matched to a gene. CDR3 size: 15 residues. Germline assignment: CDR1 SGDLS and CDR2 YYNGEE. The CDR3 is CASSTSGQGGYTQYF. In DNA, the CDR3 is TGTGCCAGCAGCACCAGTGGACAGGGGGGGTATACGCAGTATTTT.

The J gene is TRBJ1-2, the V gene TRBV27, with a possible D match to TRBD1 (5 bases). The CDR3 loop spans 17 amino acids. Germline values: CDR1 MNHEY, CDR2 SMNVEV (reference sequence). The ends were cut back, 0 bases at V and 4 bases at J, with 18 bases in the middle. DNA of the CDR3: TGTGCCAGCAGTTTATCGAGAAGGGCAGATAGGGGCTATGGCTACACCTTC. Translation: CASSLSRRADRGYGYTF.

In its sample, this clone was seen once. The rearrangement joins TRBV19 to TRBJ2-7; 9 bases match TRBD1. Trimming cost V 3 bases and J 7 bases; bases outside gene matches: 13. Germline CDR1 LNHDA, CDR2 SQIVND (reference sequence). The CDR3 length is 16 residues. CDR3: CASSMAPGQGRGEQYF. CDR3 bases: TGTGCCAGTAGTATGGCCCCGGGACAGGGCAGGGGAGAGCAGTACTTC.

The CDR3 DNA is TGTGCCAGCAGCTTAACACCGAACTCCTACAATGAGCAGTTCTTC. It specifies CASSLTPNSYNEQFF. The genes are TRBV5-4 and TRBJ2-1; D gene unclear. CDR1 is SGHNT, CDR2 YYREEE, per germline (reference sequence). Trimming stripped 2 bases from V and 0 bases from J, with 9 bases between. The CDR3 runs 15 residues.

CDR3 loop: CASSLLGTKSYNEQFF. Written as DNA, the CDR3 is TGTGCCAGCAGCTTACTGGGGACTAAATCCTACAATGAGCAGTTCTTC. The chain couples TRBV7-2 to TRBJ2-1; TRBD2 matches at 7 bases. Germline assignment: CDR1 SGHTA and CDR2 FQGNSA. This CDR3 comprises 16 residues. V lost 2 bases and J lost 1; bases outside the gene matches: 5.

The V gene is TRBV5-1, the J gene TRBJ1-2, with D hard to call. This CDR3 is 13 amino acids long. Germline CDR1 reads SGHRS; CDR2 reads YFSETQ. Trimming cost V 4 bases and J 8 bases, with 15 bases left between them. In nucleotides, the CDR3 is TGCGCCAGCAGCCTCCCGGAGGGCGTCGGCTACACCTTC. It yields the protein CASSLPEGVGYTF.

The chain is built from TRBV4-2 and TRBJ1-6, with 9 bases identical to TRBD1. Trimming cost V 5 bases and J 10 bases; bases outside gene matches: 9. The CDR3 is 15 amino acids. Germline CDR1 is LGHNA and CDR2 is YNFKEQ. The CDR3 is CASSEQTGGESPLHF. The DNA for the CDR3 is TGTGCCAGCAGCGAGCAGACAGGGGGAGAATCACCCCTCCACTTT.

V is TRBV7-2 and J is TRBJ2-1; perhaps TRBD2 as D (6 bases). This CDR3 comprises 15 residues. V was pared by 1 base and J by 7 bases, with 14 bases between. Germline CDR1 SGHTA, CDR2 FQGNSA. The CDR3 DNA reads as TGTGCCAGCAGCTTAGAAGGGCGCCGGGAGAATGAGCAGTTCTTC. It translates to CASSLEGRRENEQFF.